This is a list of T cell receptor beta chains from one sample in a study of cytomegalovirus exposure and HLA in healthy donors. Clones were read by immunoSEQ multiplex PCR, and TCRdb kept only the in-frame ones, dropping some. The sample lists about 150,000 clones; 65% to 80% were seen once. The sample consisted of PBMCs. These TCRs come from a man aged 25-45 years in good health and CMV-seronegative. Both conserved end residues are part of each CDR3. The order of the fields is J gene, CDR3 length, D gene, clone size, V gene, CDR3 DNA, CDR3 protein. The D gene is left open where the match is weak. Clone size, where shown, is once, few, many, or a class for clones that have expanded.

j_call: TRBJ2-7; cdr3_length: 10; d_call: NA; clone_size: NA; v_call: TRBV28; cdr3_nt: TGTGCCAGCAGTCGTTACGAGCAGTACTTC; cdr3_aa: CASSRYEQYF
j_call: TRBJ1-3; cdr3_length: 17; d_call: NA; clone_size: NA; v_call: TRBV7-2; cdr3_nt: TGTGCCAGCAGCTTAATAGTTCGGAGAACGACCGGAAACACCATATATTTT; cdr3_aa: CASSLIVRRTTGNTIYF
j_call: TRBJ1-1; cdr3_length: 13; d_call: NA; clone_size: NA; v_call: TRBV7-9; cdr3_nt: TGTGCCAGCAGCCTACAGGAGAACACTGAAGCTTTCTTT; cdr3_aa: CASSLQENTEAFF
j_call: TRBJ2-7; cdr3_length: 15; d_call: NA; clone_size: NA; v_call: TRBV5-6; cdr3_nt: TGTGCCAGCAGCTTTCGACAAGACCTTAGGTGGGAGCAGTACTTC; cdr3_aa: CASSFRQDLRWEQYF
j_call: TRBJ2-7; cdr3_length: 13; d_call: TRBD2; clone_size: once; v_call: TRBV2; cdr3_nt: TGTGCCAGCGGCCGACTAGCGCTATACGAGCAGTACTTC; cdr3_aa: CASGRLALYEQYF
j_call: TRBJ1-5; cdr3_length: 16; d_call: NA; clone_size: NA; v_call: TRBV6-1; cdr3_nt: TGTGCCAGCAGTGAAGCGCTTCGGGGGGGGACTCAGCCCCAGCATTTT; cdr3_aa: CASSEALRGGTQPQHF
j_call: TRBJ2-3; cdr3_length: 16; d_call: TRBD2; clone_size: NA; v_call: TRBV5-6; cdr3_nt: TGTGCCAGCAGCTTGGGACTAGCGGCTAGCACAGATACGCAGTATTTT; cdr3_aa: CASSLGLAASTDTQYF
j_call: TRBJ2-2; cdr3_length: 12; d_call: NA; clone_size: NA; v_call: TRBV29-1; cdr3_nt: TGCAGCGTTGTAGGGGCGGTCGGGGAGCTGTTTTTT; cdr3_aa: CSVVGAVGELFF
j_call: TRBJ2-5; cdr3_length: 16; d_call: NA; clone_size: NA; v_call: TRBV5-4; cdr3_nt: TGTGCCAGCAGCGACGACAGGCGGGGGCTACAAGAGACCCAGTACTTC; cdr3_aa: CASSDDRRGLQETQYF
j_call: TRBJ2-2; cdr3_length: 16; d_call: TRBD2; clone_size: NA; v_call: TRBV27; cdr3_nt: TGTGCCACTACGGGACTAGCGGGGATTGGCACCGGGGAGCTGTTTTTT; cdr3_aa: CATTGLAGIGTGELFF
j_call: TRBJ1-4; cdr3_length: 13; d_call: NA; clone_size: few; v_call: TRBV6-6; cdr3_nt: TGTGCCAGCTCCCCAGGGCAGTTAACAGGGTGCGTTTTT; cdr3_aa: CASSPGQLTGCVF
j_call: TRBJ2-5; cdr3_length: 16; d_call: TRBD2; clone_size: NA; v_call: TRBV4-1; cdr3_nt: TGCGCCAGCAGCCTGACCACTAGCGGCTGGCAAGAGACCCAGTACTTC; cdr3_aa: CASSLTTSGWQETQYF
j_call: TRBJ1-2; cdr3_length: 14; d_call: TRBD1; clone_size: few; v_call: TRBV25-1; cdr3_nt: TGTGCCAGCAGTGAATTCGGGACAGGGGTCGGCTACACCTTC; cdr3_aa: CASSEFGTGVGYTF
j_call: TRBJ2-7; cdr3_length: 14; d_call: NA; clone_size: NA; v_call: TRBV30; cdr3_nt: TGTGCCTGGAGTGTACAGGGAAGGTCCTACGAGCAGTACTTC; cdr3_aa: CAWSVQGRSYEQYF
j_call: TRBJ1-1; cdr3_length: 12; d_call: NA; clone_size: NA; v_call: TRBV19; cdr3_nt: TGTGCCAGCCGTCTCGGGGGCACTGAAGCTTTCTTT; cdr3_aa: CASRLGGTEAFF
j_call: TRBJ2-5; cdr3_length: 10; d_call: NA; clone_size: NA; v_call: TRBV20-1; cdr3_nt: TGCAGTGCCCCACAAGAGACCCAGTACTTC; cdr3_aa: CSAPQETQYF
j_call: TRBJ2-7; cdr3_length: 14; d_call: NA; clone_size: NA; v_call: TRBV6-1; cdr3_nt: TGTGCCAGCAGTGGTCGAGGGCCGACCTACGAGCAGTACTTC; cdr3_aa: CASSGRGPTYEQYF
j_call: TRBJ1-1; cdr3_length: 15; d_call: NA; clone_size: few; v_call: TRBV4-1; cdr3_nt: TGCGCCAGCAGCCAAGAGAGACAGTTGAACACTGAAGCTTTCTTT; cdr3_aa: CASSQERQLNTEAFF
j_call: TRBJ2-7; cdr3_length: 14; d_call: TRBD2; clone_size: NA; v_call: TRBV30; cdr3_nt: TGTGCCTGGGGGGCGGGGGAGGGCCCTACGCCGCAGTACTTC; cdr3_aa: CAWGAGEGPTPQYF
j_call: TRBJ1-4; cdr3_length: 15; d_call: NA; clone_size: NA; v_call: TRBV28; cdr3_nt: TGTGCCAGCAGTCAACCCAGGGAGGGTAATGAAAAACTGTTTTTT; cdr3_aa: CASSQPREGNEKLFF
j_call: TRBJ1-1; cdr3_length: 15; d_call: NA; clone_size: NA; v_call: TRBV7-9; cdr3_nt: TGTGCCAGCAGCCCAGCGGCAGGCATGAACACTGAAGCTTTCTTT; cdr3_aa: CASSPAAGMNTEAFF
j_call: TRBJ2-7; cdr3_length: 13; d_call: TRBD1; clone_size: NA; v_call: TRBV30; cdr3_nt: TGTGCCTGGAGCGACAGGGGGCCTGACGAGCAGTACTTC; cdr3_aa: CAWSDRGPDEQYF
j_call: TRBJ2-1; cdr3_length: 16; d_call: TRBD1; clone_size: NA; v_call: TRBV28; cdr3_nt: TGTGCCAGCAGTTTTGGTCAGGGGACAGGGATCTGGGAGCAGTTCTTC; cdr3_aa: CASSFGQGTGIWEQFF
j_call: TRBJ1-5; cdr3_length: 14; d_call: TRBD1; clone_size: NA; v_call: TRBV6-1; cdr3_nt: TGTGCCAGCAGTCGAGGGGGCGTCAATCAGCCCCAGCATTTT; cdr3_aa: CASSRGGVNQPQHF
j_call: TRBJ1-1; cdr3_length: 15; d_call: TRBD1; clone_size: NA; v_call: TRBV2; cdr3_nt: TGTGCCAGCAGCGACAGGGGGATCATGAACACTGAAGCTTTCTTT; cdr3_aa: CASSDRGIMNTEAFF
j_call: TRBJ1-2; cdr3_length: 11; d_call: NA; clone_size: NA; v_call: TRBV20-1; cdr3_nt: TGCAGTGCCGTGACTCAGGGAGGCTACACCTTC; cdr3_aa: CSAVTQGGYTF
j_call: TRBJ2-3; cdr3_length: 16; d_call: TRBD1; clone_size: NA; v_call: TRBV10-3; cdr3_nt: TGTGCCATCAGAAAAGGGACAGCTCAGGGCACAGATACGCAGTATTTT; cdr3_aa: CAIRKGTAQGTDTQYF
j_call: TRBJ2-7; cdr3_length: 16; d_call: TRBD1; clone_size: NA; v_call: TRBV7-2; cdr3_nt: TGTGCCAGCAGCTCCGACAGGGGTTGGTCTTCGGGTGAGCAGTACTTC; cdr3_aa: CASSSDRGWSSGEQYF
j_call: TRBJ1-1; cdr3_length: 12; d_call: NA; clone_size: once; v_call: TRBV5-4; cdr3_nt: TGTGCCAGCAGCTCAGCCGACGGGATCGTTTTCTTT; cdr3_aa: CASSSADGIVFF
j_call: TRBJ2-7; cdr3_length: 13; d_call: TRBD1; clone_size: NA; v_call: TRBV15; cdr3_nt: TGTGCCACCAGCAGAGGACAGGGCGACGAGCAGTACTTC; cdr3_aa: CATSRGQGDEQYF
j_call: TRBJ1-6; cdr3_length: 15; d_call: TRBD1; clone_size: few; v_call: TRBV7-2; cdr3_nt: TGTGCCAGCAGCTTAACAGGGGACCTGGGATCACCCCTCCACTTT; cdr3_aa: CASSLTGDLGSPLHF
j_call: TRBJ2-1; cdr3_length: 18; d_call: TRBD1; clone_size: once; v_call: TRBV28; cdr3_nt: TGTGCCAGCAGGCCACAACCACCGGGACAGGGGTCCTACAATGAGCAGTTCTTC; cdr3_aa: CASRPQPPGQGSYNEQFF
j_call: TRBJ2-1; cdr3_length: 14; d_call: TRBD1; clone_size: NA; v_call: TRBV2; cdr3_nt: TGTGCCAGCGGGGACAGGGTCTCCTACAATGAGCAGTTCTTC; cdr3_aa: CASGDRVSYNEQFF
j_call: TRBJ1-1; cdr3_length: 13; d_call: NA; clone_size: few; v_call: TRBV25-1; cdr3_nt: TGTGCCAGCACCTTAGACTTGAACACTGAAGCTTTCTTT; cdr3_aa: CASTLDLNTEAFF
j_call: TRBJ2-7; cdr3_length: 16; d_call: TRBD1; clone_size: NA; v_call: TRBV7-9; cdr3_nt: TGTTCCAGCAGCTTCAAAACAGGGACAGGGAAGCGCGAGCAGTACTTC; cdr3_aa: CSSSFKTGTGKREQYF
j_call: TRBJ1-5; cdr3_length: 14; d_call: NA; clone_size: NA; v_call: TRBV5-4; cdr3_nt: TGTGCCAGCAGCTTGGGGGGCATTGATCAGCCCCAGCATTTT; cdr3_aa: CASSLGGIDQPQHF